This passage covers 32 T cell receptor beta chains from one sample sequenced in a study of blood T cell repertoires in COVID-19. The data were produced by immunoSEQ multiplex PCR, yet TCRdb's version contains in-frame clones alone and is incomplete. The sample gives 150,000 to 200,000 clones, 75% to 90% of which show up once; 10% to 15% is in the top ten. Sample: PBMCs or T cells enriched from blood (not recorded which). The receptors shown here come from a woman aged 55 to 70 who had recovered from COVID-19.

The chain employs TRBV5-1 and TRBJ1-4, with 8 bases identical to TRBD1. The CDR3 is 16 amino acids. The junction had 5 bases not matched to a gene; V was cut back by 0 bases and J by 4 bases. CDR1 SGHRS and CDR2 YFSETQ come from the germline V gene. The CDR3 DNA follows: TGCGCCAGCAGCTTGGCCGGACAGGGTTTTAATGAAAAACTGTTTTTT. This translates into CASSLAGQGFNEKLFF.

The rearrangement links TRBV28 to TRBJ1-4; D gene uncertain. V gave up 3 bases and J gave up 7 bases, with 15 bases separating them. The CDR3 runs 15 residues. Looked up from germline, CDR1 is MDHEN and CDR2 is SYDVKM. The chain's CDR3 is CASSLGSSYPEKLFF. Here the CDR3 DNA reads TGTGCCAGCAGTTTGGGCAGCTCTTACCCTGAAAAACTGTTTTTT.

The gene calls are TRBV7-8 and TRBJ1-1; D call uncertain. The CDR3 is 13 amino acids. Trimming shortened V by 1 base and J by 5 bases, and 8 bases separated the two germline ends. Germline V gene sequence: CDR1 SGHVS, CDR2 FQNEAQ. The CDR3 nucleotides are TGTGCCAGCAGCTTAGTTGAGCGGACTGAAGCTTTCTTT. It specifies CASSLVERTEAFF.

The rearrangement uses TRBV7-9 and TRBJ1-3; TRBD1 might be the D (6 bases). CDR1 and CDR2 from the germline V gene are SEHNR and FQNEAQ (reference sequence). The germline V and J ends were trimmed by 4 bases and 3 bases, with 10 bases remaining between them. The CDR3 has 14 residues. CDR3 in DNA: TGTGCCAGCAGCTACAGGGCACTTGGAAACACCATATATTTT. As protein: CASSYRALGNTIYF. Together with reference TRBV7-9 and TRBJ1-3, the CDR3 gives the full variable domain: DTGVSQNPRHKITKRGQNVTFRCDPISEHNRLYWYRQTLGQGPEFLTYFQNEAQLEKSRLLSDRFSAERPKGSFSTLEIQRTEQGDSAMYLCASSYRALGNTIYFGEGSWLTVV.

This clone was counted a single time. The chain couples TRBV15 to TRBJ1-2, with 9 bases fitting TRBD1. J lost 5 bases, V lost 4 bases, and 8 bases had no gene match. The CDR3 runs to 15 residues. Germline CDR1 and CDR2: LNHNV and YYDKDF (reference sequence). The CDR3 protein is CATSTNPGQGYGYTF. The CDR3 bases are TGTGCCACCAGCACCAACCCGGGACAGGGTTATGGCTACACCTTC.

This sequence joins TRBV7-9 and TRBJ1-5; 10 bases are a match to TRBD1. The CDR3 spans 19 residues. The germline CDR1 and CDR2 sequences are SEHNR and FQNEAQ (reference sequence). V shed 3 bases, J shed 7 bases, and the junction held 18 bases outside the gene matches. CDR3 sequence: CASSFSRWELRDRGQPQHF. For the CDR3, the DNA is TGTGCCAGCAGCTTTTCTCGGTGGGAACTCCGGGACAGGGGCCAGCCCCAGCATTTT. Full variable domain (rest looked up from reference TRBV7-9 and TRBJ1-5): DTGVSQNPRHKITKRGQNVTFRCDPISEHNRLYWYRQTLGQGPEFLTYFQNEAQLEKSRLLSDRFSAERPKGSFSTLEIQRTEQGDSAMYLCASSFSRWELRDRGQPQHFGDGTRLSIL.

CDR3 nucleotide sequence: TGTGCCAGCCAGCGGACGTTCAGTCTAGATCAGCCCCAGCATTTT. Protein product: CASQRTFSLDQPQHF. This chain links TRBV2 with TRBJ1-5; D gene unclear. CDR3 length: 15 residues. Germline V gives CDR1 SNHLY, CDR2 FYNNEI. Trimming stripped 8 bases from V and 5 bases from J, with 19 bases between.

This clone was observed a handful of times. The chain joins TRBV12-5 to TRBJ2-2, with 9 bases fitting TRBD2. CDR3 length: 18 residues. The V and J ends lost 1 base and 3 bases, in that order; junction bases with no gene match: 9. Looked up from germline, CDR1 is LGHNT and CDR2 is FRNRAP. CDR3 nucleotide sequence: TGTGCTAGTGGTTTGGCCCATAGCGGGAGTTTCGACACCGGGGAGCTGTTTTTT. Translating it yields CASGLAHSGSFDTGELFF.

This clone was seen a single time. This chain uses TRBV2 with TRBJ1-2; D unclear. Trimming took 6 bases from V and 5 from J, leaving 7 bases between them. This CDR3 comprises 11 residues. The germline gives CDR1 SNHLY, CDR2 FYNNEI. This CDR3 is CASRMEYGYTF. CDR3 sequence (DNA): TGTGCCAGCAGGATGGAGTATGGCTACACCTTC.

V is TRBV7-2 and J is TRBJ1-5, with a possible D match to TRBD1 (6 bases). The CDR3 spans 15 residues. V gave up 0 bases and J gave up 6 bases, with 12 bases separating them. Germline V gene lookup returns CDR1 SGHTA and CDR2 FQGNSA. CDR3 nucleotides: TGTGCCAGCAGCTTAGCTGGGAGGGGGGGTCAGCCCCAGCATTTT. Residues: CASSLAGRGGQPQHF.

The J gene is TRBJ2-1, the V gene TRBV7-3; no clear D gene. The CDR3 spans 12 residues. CDR1 and CDR2 from the germline V gene are SGHTA and FQGTGA. The ends were cut back, 5 bases at V and 9 bases at J, with 11 bases in the middle. The CDR3 DNA follows: TGTGCCAGCAGCCCCTCGTCCGGTGAGCAGTTCTTC. Amino acids: CASSPSSGEQFF. The full variable domain, its missing parts supplied by reference TRBV7-3 and TRBJ2-1, is GAGVSQTPSNKVTEKGKYVELRCDPISGHTALYWYRQSLGQGPEFLIYFQGTGAADDSGLPNDRFFAVRPEGSVSTLKIQRTERGDSAVYLCASSPSSGEQFFGPGTRLTVL.

The chain uses TRBV29-1 and TRBJ2-7; a weak D match, TRBD1 (5 bases). The CDR3 is made up of 11 amino acids. Germline CDR1 SQVTM, CDR2 ANQGSEA. The V gene lost 6 bases and the J gene lost 5 bases, with 11 bases spanning the gap. CDR3 coding DNA: TGCAGCGTGGGTGCAGGGAACGAGCAGTACTTC. Its protein product is CSVGAGNEQYF.

The rearrangement uses TRBV6-1 and TRBJ2-7; 12 bases agree with TRBD1. Germline V gene lookup returns CDR1 MNHNS and CDR2 SASEGT. Trimming at V came to 1 base and at J to 3 bases, leaving 4 bases not matched to a gene. The CDR3 consists of 16 residues. The CDR3 loop reads CASSEGGQGALYEQYF. Written as DNA, the CDR3 is TGTGCCAGCAGTGAAGGGGGACAGGGGGCTCTCTACGAGCAGTACTTC.

This clone was found a few times. The chain combines TRBV19 with TRBJ1-3; 7 positions match TRBD1. Germline V gene sequence: CDR1 LNHDA, CDR2 SQIVND (reference sequence). V lost 2 bases, J lost 4 bases, and 5 bases stayed unmatched. The CDR3 consists of 15 residues. CDR3 protein: CASSINRDSGNTIYF. Here the CDR3 DNA reads TGTGCCAGTAGTATAAACCGGGACAGCGGAAACACCATATATTTT.

In its sample, this clone was seen once. The CDR3 sequence: CASSMDWQGEEAFF. As DNA, the CDR3 is TGTGCCAGTAGTATGGATTGGCAGGGTGAGGAGGCTTTCTTT. The J gene is TRBJ1-1, the V gene TRBV19; TRBD1 is a possible D gene (5 bases). V was trimmed by 3 bases and J by 11 bases, leaving 19 bases between them. The CDR3 loop spans 14 amino acids. CDR1 and CDR2 (germline): LNHDA, SQIVND (reference sequence).

The chain links TRBV4-2 to TRBJ1-5; maybe TRBD1 (5 bases). The CDR3 has 18 amino acids. The germline V gene encodes CDR1 LGHNA and CDR2 YNFKEQ. Deletions cut 3 bases from V and 4 bases from J, with 22 bases between. The CDR3 nucleotides read TGTGCCAGCAGCCACACCTTAGATGGGGGAGGTTCAAATCAGCCCCAGCATTTT. Translated, it gives CASSHTLDGGGSNQPQHF.

The V and J genes are TRBV5-1 and TRBJ1-6; TRBD1 might be the D (5 bases). The CDR3 covers 15 residues. Between the trimmed V and J ends, which lost 5 bases and 5 bases, there was a span of 14 bases. CDR1 and CDR2 from the germline V gene are SGHRS and YFSETQ. The CDR3 DNA is TGCGCCAGCAGGCCTCTAGGGGCAGATAATTCACCCCTCCACTTT. This translates into CASRPLGADNSPLHF.

The chain links TRBV4-1 to TRBJ2-7; TRBD1 is a possible D gene (5 bases). Germline V lookup: CDR1 MGHRA, CDR2 YSYEKL. CDR3 length equals 14 residues. Trimming shortened V by 5 bases and J by 2 bases, and 13 bases separated the two germline ends. CDR3 DNA sequence: TGCGCCAGCAGCTTCGACAGAGGTACCTACGAGCAGTACTTC. It translates to CASSFDRGTYEQYF.

The chain links TRBV28 to TRBJ1-2; possibly TRBD1 for D (6 bases). Germline-derived CDR1 and CDR2 are MDHEN and SYDVKM. The CDR3 contains 18 residues. V was cut by 3 bases and J by 0 bases, with 20 bases left in between. CDR3 bases: TGTGCCAGCAGTTTCAACATCGATCCAGGGACACCTAACTATGGCTACACCTTC. This sequence encodes CASSFNIDPGTPNYGYTF.

V and J are TRBV27 and TRBJ2-6, with 7 bases fitting TRBD1. CDR1 MNHEY and CDR2 SMNVEV come from the germline V gene (reference sequence). The CDR3 sequence is 17 residues long. Trimming cost V 3 bases and J 1 base; bases outside gene matches: 6. CDR3 region: CASSFVGGASGANVLTF. The CDR3 region has the DNA TGTGCCAGCAGTTTTGTAGGGGGCGCGTCTGGGGCCAACGTCCTGACTTTC.

The chain links TRBV7-9 to TRBJ2-3; the D is unclear. Per the germline V gene, CDR1 is SEHNR and CDR2 is FQNEAQ (reference sequence). V lost 1 base and J lost 2, with 7 bases in between. The CDR3 runs 14 residues. For the CDR3, the DNA is TGTGCCAGCAGCTTAGGAGGCTACACAGATACGCAGTATTTT. This codes for CASSLGGYTDTQYF.

This sequence joins TRBV5-5 and TRBJ1-6; 10 positions match TRBD1. V lost 0 bases, J lost 6 bases, and 0 bases stayed unmatched. The germline CDR1 and CDR2 sequences are SGHKS and YYEKEE (reference sequence). This CDR3 comprises 15 residues. CDR3 coding DNA: TGTGCCAGCAGCTTGGGGACAGGGGGTAATTCACCCCTCCACTTT. Protein product: CASSLGTGGNSPLHF.

The rearrangement joins TRBV5-4 to TRBJ2-1, with a possible D match to TRBD2 (6 bases). V was clipped by 3 bases and J by 9 bases, with 10 bases between them. This CDR3 is 12 amino acids long. Per germline, CDR1 SGHNT and CDR2 YYREEE (reference sequence). CDR3 nucleotide sequence: TGTGCCAGCAGCTATCTAGCGCCTGAGCAGTTCTTC. Translation: CASSYLAPEQFF.

This chain joins TRBV30 and TRBJ1-5; D not resolved. The germline CDR1 and CDR2 sequences are GTSNPN and SVGIG (reference sequence). V lost 3 bases, J lost 7 bases, and 16 bases lay in between. The CDR3 length is 14 residues. CDR3 region: CAWSAGERKQPQHF. The CDR3 region has the DNA TGTGCCTGGAGCGCGGGAGAGCGAAAGCAGCCCCAGCATTTT.

The gene calls are TRBV7-9 and TRBJ1-1; a weak D match, TRBD1 (6 bases). The V and J ends lost 5 bases and 1 base respectively, with 11 bases between them. Germline V CDR1 and CDR2: SEHNR, FQNEAQ (reference sequence). The CDR3 runs 14 residues. The CDR3 spells CASSPQGRNTEAFF. In DNA, the CDR3 is TGTGCCAGCAGCCCACAGGGAAGGAACACTGAAGCTTTCTTT.

CDR3 bases: TGTGCCAGTAGTATAGGACAGGGAAGAAAACTGTTTTTT. This codes for CASSIGQGRKLFF. The chain employs TRBV19 and TRBJ1-4, with 7 positions matching TRBD1. The V and J ends lost 1 base and 10 bases, in that order; junction bases with no gene match: 3. The CDR3 spans 13 residues. Germline V gene data show CDR1 as LNHDA and CDR2 as SQIVND (reference sequence).

This clone was detected only once. V usage is TRBV5-1 and J usage is TRBJ2-5; maybe TRBD1 (6 bases). This CDR3 has 15 residues. The germline CDR1 and CDR2 sequences are SGHRS and YFSETQ. Trimming cost V 2 bases and J 1 base, with 12 bases left between them. CDR3 region: CASSFGTPLQETQYF. The CDR3 coding sequence is TGCGCCAGCAGCTTTGGGACACCTCTCCAAGAGACCCAGTACTTC.

The chain uses TRBV2 and TRBJ2-2; the D gene is possibly TRBD1 (6 bases). The CDR3 has 15 residues. The V and J ends lost 2 bases and 5 bases respectively, with 12 bases between them. Per the germline V gene, CDR1 is SNHLY and CDR2 is FYNNEI. The CDR3 loop is CASSEPGTKTGELFF. CDR3 coding DNA: TGTGCCAGCAGTGAACCCGGGACAAAGACCGGGGAGCTGTTTTTT.

The genes are TRBV3-1 (or the pseudogene TRBV3-2) and TRBJ1-6; D may be TRBD1 (5 bases). Germline values: CDR1 LGHDT, CDR2 YNNKEL (reference sequence). This CDR3 is 16 amino acids long. Trimming stripped 0 bases from V and 9 bases from J, with 15 bases between. The CDR3 nucleotides read TGTGCCAGCAGCCAAGATATGAGACAGAGTCGTTCACCCCTCCACTTT. Translation gives CASSQDMRQSRSPLHF.

V is TRBV5-1 and J is TRBJ2-1; TRBD1 matches at 8 bases. Trimming at V came to 0 bases and at J to 6 bases, leaving 11 bases not matched to a gene. The CDR3 consists of 17 residues. Germline V lookup: CDR1 SGHRS, CDR2 YFSETQ. The CDR3: CASSLVPGGPESNEQFF. CDR3 coding DNA: TGCGCCAGCAGCTTGGTTCCAGGGGGCCCTGAGAGCAATGAGCAGTTCTTC.

Here the CDR3 reads CASSAWGVKDNEQFF. The CDR3 nucleotides read TGTGCCAGCAGCGCCTGGGGCGTAAAGGACAATGAGCAGTTCTTC. The chain combines TRBV25-1 with TRBJ2-1, with TRBD1 as a possible D gene (5 bases). V was clipped by 6 bases and J by 5 bases, with 17 bases between them. This CDR3 region has 15 residues. CDR1 MGHDK and CDR2 SYGVNS come from the germline V gene.

The genes are TRBV2 and TRBJ1-1; 8 bases map to TRBD1. Germline values: CDR1 SNHLY, CDR2 FYNNEI. V dropped 2 bases and J dropped 3; count of bases not matched to a gene: 5. CDR3 length: 15 amino acids. In DNA form, the CDR3 reads TGTGCCAGCAGTGAACAAACAGGGGGGGACACTGAAGCTTTCTTT. It encodes CASSEQTGGDTEAFF.